This T cell receptor (beta chain) was identified during a study of Ad26.COV2.S vaccination and SARS-CoV-2 variants. About this clone: Its target is not known.

Sequencing was performed with immunoSEQ multiplex PCR; in TCRdb, only in-frame clones are kept and a portion is missing. Among about 350,000 clones listed, roughly 84% were seen once. Treatment denoted: roughly 20 received Ad26.COV2.S at low or high dose, single or two shots; roughly 5 received placebo; per-sample allocation not given. Material that was analyzed had been drawn on day 63 after the first vaccine or placebo injection. This CDR3 has 15 residues. Trimming cost V 5 bases and J 10 bases; bases outside gene matches: 11. Germline V CDR1 and CDR2: SGHAT, FQNNGV. Regarding the study as a whole: Similar non-spike TCR breadth was seen in vaccine and placebo recipients.

The source material was peripheral blood, sampled in a trial of Ad26.COV2.S vaccine versus placebo. The rearrangement joins TRBV11-2 to TRBJ2-1; 10 bases match TRBD1. This TCR was sampled from a person between 18 and 65 years old who received the Ad26.COV2.S COVID-19 vaccine or a placebo. This CDR3 is CASSPFRQGASEQFF. The DNA of the CDR3 is TGTGCCAGCAGCCCCTTTCGACAGGGGGCCTCCGAGCAGTTCTTC.